These 30 T cell receptor beta chains were sequenced from one sample in a study of CD8 T cells in Susac syndrome (dated by TCRdb to the late 2010s). The library was built by means of the immunoSEQ multiplex PCR assay. RNA was extracted using the RNeasy kit, and roughly 0.45 to 1 microgram was reverse transcribed with random hexamers. TCRdb trimmed the raw reads at Q25, called clones with MiXCR and kept productive beta chains. Identical CDR3 proteins give one entry, which carries the most common genes and DNA. The sample table records approximately 150,000 distinct CDR3 sequences; roughly 95% of these occur just once. Of the sample, roughly 0.1% falls within the top ten clones. Material: CD4+ T cells from PBMCs. Receptor source: a human donor with multiple sclerosis.

The rearrangement joins TRBV30 to TRBJ1-2; possible D gene TRBD1, 5 bases. Germline V gene lookup returns CDR1 GTSNPN and CDR2 SVGIG (reference sequence). Trimming removed 2 bases from V and 7 bases from J, with 8 bases in between. The CDR3 spans 11 residues. CDR3 nucleotide sequence: TGTGCCTGGAGTCAAGGGGTTGGCTACACCTTC. Its protein is CAWSQGVGYTF.

J is TRBJ2-1 and V is TRBV9; 10 bases match TRBD2. The CDR3 runs 16 residues. Germline CDR1 and CDR2: SGDLS and YYNGEE. V lost 2 bases to trimming and J lost 4 bases; unmatched junction nucleotides: 6. The CDR3 DNA sequence: TGTGCCAGCAGCGTTCGGACTAGCGGCGATTACAATGAGCAGTTCTTC. As protein: CASSVRTSGDYNEQFF.

This rearrangement joins TRBV6-2 or TRBV6-3 to TRBJ2-7, with 7 bases identical to TRBD1. The V and J ends lost 2 bases and 0 bases, in that order; junction bases with no gene match: 4. This CDR3 comprises 15 residues. The V gene's germline CDR1 is MNHEY and CDR2 SVGEGT. CDR3 sequence (DNA): TGTGCCAGCAGTTACGCCAGGGGGTTCTCCTACGAGCAGTACTTC. It codes for CASSYARGFSYEQYF.

This clonotype appeared a single time. The rearrangement uses TRBV7-9 and TRBJ1-3; D gene ambiguous. Germline-derived CDR1 and CDR2 are SEHNR and FQNEAQ (reference sequence). The CDR3 runs to 14 residues. Deletions cut 2 bases from V and 1 base from J, with 6 bases between. CDR3 coding DNA: TGTGCCAGCAGCTTACAACAGTCTGGAAACACCATATATTTT. Translated: CASSLQQSGNTIYF.

The chain joins TRBV6-1 to TRBJ2-1; either TRBD1 or TRBD2 may fit D (5 bases each). V shed 0 bases and J shed 12 bases, with 9 bases lying between them. CDR1 is MNHNS and CDR2 is SASEGT in the germline V gene. The CDR3 is 12 amino acids. The CDR3 sequence is CASSEALRGQFF. In nucleotides, the CDR3 is TGTGCCAGCAGTGAAGCGCTGAGGGGGCAGTTCTTC.

The chain recombines TRBV20-1 with TRBJ2-3; 11 bases match TRBD2. V lost 6 bases to trimming and J lost 2 bases; unmatched junction nucleotides: 4. From germline, CDR1 is DFQATT and CDR2 SNEGSKA (reference sequence). The CDR3 is 14 residues long. The CDR3 region has the DNA TGCAGTGCAAAGACTAGCGGGAACACAGATACGCAGTATTTT. This codes for CSAKTSGNTDTQYF.

The chain uses TRBV29-1 and TRBJ2-4, with 9 bases that match TRBD1. After removal of 7 bases from V and 5 bases from J, the junction contained 9 bases not matched to a gene. Germline values: CDR1 SQVTM, CDR2 ANQGSEA. The CDR3 is 14 residues long. CDR3 residues: CSGTRGQGENIQYF. CDR3 nucleotide sequence: TGCAGCGGAACGCGGGGACAGGGAGAAAACATTCAGTACTTC.

The sample holds a few counts of this clonotype. This rearrangement joins TRBV10-3 to TRBJ2-7, with 7 bases matching TRBD2. Germline trimming cut 6 bases from V and 2 bases from J; bases unmatched to any gene: 10. Germline V CDR1 and CDR2: ENHRY, SYGVKD. The CDR3 has 15 amino acids. The CDR3 loop reads CAIRPQGGGAYEQYF. CDR3 bases: TGTGCCATCAGGCCCCAGGGCGGGGGAGCCTACGAGCAGTACTTC.

This chain uses TRBV19 with TRBJ1-2, with 7 bases fitting TRBD1. The germline CDR1 and CDR2 sequences are LNHDA and SQIVND (reference sequence). V shed 0 bases, J shed 6 bases, and the junction held 7 bases outside the gene matches. CDR3 size: 15 residues. CDR3 amino acids: CASSIDPQGRNGYTF. CDR3 bases: TGTGCCAGTAGTATAGACCCACAGGGGAGGAATGGCTACACCTTC.

The chain employs TRBV2 and TRBJ1-2, with 7 bases identical to TRBD1. Germline loops: CDR1 SNHLY, CDR2 FYNNEI. V shed 6 bases and J 5 bases; nucleotides not matched to a gene: 15. The CDR3 totals 16 residues. CDR3 sequence reads: CASSTSNRQGRYGYTF. The CDR3 DNA reads as TGTGCCAGCAGCACCTCGAATCGACAGGGTCGGTATGGCTACACCTTC.

V is TRBV5-4 and J is TRBJ2-2; TRBD2 matches 7 bases. V shed 2 bases and J 6 bases; nucleotides not matched to a gene: 4. From germline, CDR1 is SGHNT and CDR2 YYREEE (reference sequence). The CDR3 is 14 amino acids. CDR3 bases: TGTGCCAGCAGCTTCGCGACTAGCCCCGGGGAGCTGTTTTTT. The encoded protein is CASSFATSPGELFF. Filled out from reference TRBV5-4 and TRBJ2-2, the complete variable domain reads ETGVTQSPTHLIKTRGQQVTLRCSSQSGHNTVSWYQQALGQGPQFIFQYYREEENGRGNFPPRFSGLQFPNYSSELNVNALELDDSALYLCASSFATSPGELFFGEGSRLTVL.

The chain combines TRBV20-1 with TRBJ2-3; D unresolved. The germline V gene encodes CDR1 DFQATT and CDR2 SNEGSKA (reference sequence). This CDR3 is built from 11 residues. Trimming shortened V by 6 bases and J by 6 bases, and 10 bases separated the two germline ends. CDR3 residues: CSAKSQDTQYF. The CDR3 bases are TGCAGTGCCAAGAGCCAGGATACGCAGTATTTT.

This rearrangement joins TRBV5-1 to TRBJ1-1; no clear D gene. The CDR3 is 15 amino acids. Trimming cost V 0 bases and J 4 bases, with 13 bases left between them. Germline CDR1 and CDR2: SGHRS and YFSETQ. CDR3 DNA: TGCGCCAGCAGCTTGGAACAGCTCCAGGTCACTGAAGCTTTCTTT. Its protein is CASSLEQLQVTEAFF.

The gene calls are TRBV12-3 or TRBV12-4 and TRBJ2-5, with D possibly TRBD1 on 7 matching bases. The CDR3 sequence is 14 residues long. Trimming shortened V by 1 base and J by 5 bases, and 11 bases separated the two germline ends. The CDR3, as DNA: TGTGCCAGCAGTTTAGGCCCAGGGGGGGAGACCCAGTACTTC. This encodes CASSLGPGGETQYF.

The gene calls are TRBV6-5 and TRBJ2-7, with D tentatively TRBD1 (6 bases). Germline V gene sequence: CDR1 MNHEY, CDR2 SVGAGI. Trimming removed 4 bases at V and 0 bases at J, with 16 bases between. The CDR3 totals 16 residues. The CDR3 sequence is CASSWGRGGSSYEQYF. CDR3 DNA sequence: TGTGCCAGCAGTTGGGGCCGAGGGGGAAGCTCCTACGAGCAGTACTTC.

This sequence joins TRBV7-9 and TRBJ1-1; D ambiguous. Looked up from germline, CDR1 is SEHNR and CDR2 is FQNEAQ (reference sequence). The CDR3 totals 12 residues. The V end lost 2 bases, the J end lost 8 bases, and 9 bases lay between the germline ends. This CDR3 reads CASSLSGWEAFF. The CDR3 nucleotides read TGTGCCAGCAGCTTATCCGGGTGGGAAGCTTTCTTT. Based on the CDR3 plus reference TRBV7-9 and TRBJ1-1, the full variable domain is DTGVSQNPRHKITKRGQNVTFRCDPISEHNRLYWYRQTLGQGPEFLTYFQNEAQLEKSRLLSDRFSAERPKGSFSTLEIQRTEQGDSAMYLCASSLSGWEAFFGQGTRLTVV.

DNA of the CDR3: TGCGCCAGCAACGAAAACACCGGGGAGCTGTTTTTT. Translation gives CASNENTGELFF. The chain couples TRBV4-1 to TRBJ2-2; no clear D. V was trimmed by 7 bases and J by 2 bases, leaving 5 bases between them. In germline, CDR1 is MGHRA, CDR2 YSYEKL. The CDR3 has 12 residues.

The chain joins TRBV9 to TRBJ1-5, with D unresolved. V was trimmed by 0 bases and J by 4 bases, leaving 5 bases between them. CDR1 is SGDLS and CDR2 is YYNGEE in the germline V gene. The CDR3 is 13 residues long. For the CDR3, the DNA is TGTGCCAGCAGCGTAGGGCAGAATCAGCCCCAGCATTTT. This encodes CASSVGQNQPQHF.

This sequence joins TRBV6-5 and TRBJ1-2; D not certain. The CDR3 length is 11 residues. Trimming removed 7 bases from V and 8 bases from J, with 11 bases in between. Germline CDR1 reads MNHEY; CDR2 reads SVGAGI. CDR3 coding DNA: TGTGCCAGCACTTCGTCGGGCGGCTACACCTTC. Amino acids: CASTSSGGYTF.

The chain joins TRBV2 to TRBJ2-7, with D perhaps TRBD2 (6 bases). The CDR3 has 13 residues. Trimming removed 7 bases at V and 7 bases at J, with 17 bases between. Germline CDR1 and CDR2: SNHLY and FYNNEI. The CDR3 sequence: CASTKGLAWEQYF. The CDR3 region has the DNA TGTGCCAGCACAAAGGGACTGGCTTGGGAGCAGTACTTC.

The rearrangement links TRBV3-1 to TRBJ2-7, with D unclear. Germline assignment: CDR1 LGHDT and CDR2 YNNKEL (reference sequence). Trimming took 0 bases from V and 5 from J, leaving 8 bases between them. The CDR3 extends over 13 amino acids. CDR3 in DNA: TGTGCCAGCAGCCAAGATTGGGGAAACGAGCAGTACTTC. Translation: CASSQDWGNEQYF.

The V and J genes are TRBV7-8 and TRBJ1-5; D ambiguous. This CDR3 contains 14 residues. Trimming removed 0 bases at V and 5 bases at J, with 8 bases between. From germline, CDR1 is SGHVS and CDR2 FQNEAQ. CDR3 nucleotide sequence: TGTGCCAGCAGCTTAGCGGGGAAGGATCAGCCCCAGCATTTT. Its translation is CASSLAGKDQPQHF.

The V gene is TRBV6-2 or TRBV6-3, the J gene TRBJ2-7; TRBD1 aligns across 10 bases. Trimming removed 6 bases from V and 6 bases from J; junction bases left unmatched: 11. This CDR3 is 15 amino acids long. Germline V CDR1 and CDR2: MNHEY, SVGEGT. The CDR3 reads CASSPQGQGSTEQYF. DNA of the CDR3: TGTGCCAGCAGCCCTCAGGGACAGGGGTCGACCGAGCAGTACTTC.

This chain connects TRBV7-9 to TRBJ1-2; D unclear. Per germline, CDR1 SEHNR and CDR2 FQNEAQ (reference sequence). The CDR3 sequence is 12 residues long. The V gene lost 1 base and the J gene lost 6 bases, with 6 bases spanning the gap. CDR3 nucleotide sequence: TGTGCCAGCAGCTTAGTAGAGGATGGCTACACCTTC. This translates into CASSLVEDGYTF.

V and J are TRBV6-1 and TRBJ2-6; D is undetermined. In germline, CDR1 is MNHNS, CDR2 SASEGT. The CDR3 has 15 residues. The ends were cut back, 8 bases at V and 0 bases at J, with 11 bases in the middle. This chain's CDR3 is CASRPGVSGANVLTF. Here the CDR3 DNA reads TGTGCCAGCCGCCCCGGAGTCTCTGGGGCCAACGTCCTGACTTTC.

The chain couples TRBV28 to TRBJ1-2; D ambiguous. V gave up 3 bases and J gave up 8 bases, with 10 bases separating them. Germline V gene sequence: CDR1 MDHEN, CDR2 SYDVKM. The CDR3 has 12 amino acids. The DNA for the CDR3 is TGTGCCAGCAGTTTTCACAGTGACGGCTACACCTTC. Encoded protein: CASSFHSDGYTF.

The rearrangement links TRBV5-1 to TRBJ2-3; D is unresolved. Germline CDR1 SGHRS, CDR2 YFSETQ. The CDR3 is 15 residues long. V lost 0 bases and J lost 0, with 8 bases in between. CDR3 nucleotide sequence: TGCGCCAGCAGCTTGGAGGCCAGAAGCACAGATACGCAGTATTTT. Residues: CASSLEARSTDTQYF.

CDR3: CSASRPPGYNEQFF. The CDR3 DNA sequence: TGCAGTGCTAGTAGGCCCCCGGGGTACAATGAGCAGTTCTTC. The J gene is TRBJ2-1, the V gene TRBV20-1; D is perhaps TRBD2 (5 bases). This CDR3 contains 14 residues. Per the germline V gene, CDR1 is DFQATT and CDR2 is SNEGSKA (reference sequence). V lost 3 bases and J lost 4, with 13 bases in between.

CDR3 in DNA: TGTGCCAGCAGCTCCGGCGGGCGCCAGGGAACCTACGAGCAGTACTTC. Amino acids: CASSSGGRQGTYEQYF. The chain combines TRBV7-2 with TRBJ2-7, with D perhaps matching TRBD1 or TRBD2 (5 bases each). Germline V lookup: CDR1 SGHTA, CDR2 FQGNSA. This CDR3 is 16 amino acids long. Trimming stripped 4 bases from V and 2 bases from J, with 18 bases between.

The genes are TRBV25-1 and TRBJ2-2; 8 nucleotides align to TRBD1. The V gene's germline CDR1 is MGHDK and CDR2 SYGVNS. This CDR3 region has 16 residues. The V and J ends lost 1 base and 5 bases, in that order; junction bases with no gene match: 6. This chain's CDR3 is CASSESPGGKTGELFF. In nucleotides, the CDR3 is TGTGCCAGCAGTGAATCCCCAGGGGGCAAAACCGGGGAGCTGTTTTTT.